This T cell receptor (beta chain) was identified during a study of cytomegalovirus exposure and HLA in healthy donors (dated by TCRdb to about 2017). With regard to the full study: An earlier analysis of 587 of the donors reported 276 Gb of sequence data and 117 million unique TCR beta sequences obtained from some 200 million T cells. The study was designed to test whether signatures of past pathogen exposure could be identified by cataloging public T cell receptors. HLA typing included class I and class II loci at four-digit resolution. Among about 400 genotyped donors of the cohort, an average of about 220,000 unique TCR beta nucleotide sequences was sequenced per donor, of which 15% to 20% were non-productive. All discovery cohort repertoires had been generated using a single sequencing platform. The later analysis used no new phenotypic data to find candidate immune exposures, relying instead on TCR beta sequences and their occurrence across donors. A later genetic analysis took genome-wide SNP genotypes for about three fifths of the roughly 670 donors and used that subset as a discovery cohort. The number of typed donors differed by locus: about 620-640 for A, B, C, DRB1 and DQB1; some 540 for DQA1; 606 for DPA1; and 400 to 480 for DPB1. Alongside the repertoire data, information on donor age, sex, ethnicity and CMV serostatus was compiled. In addition to the first cohort of approximately 670 subjects, a separate validation cohort of 120 different subjects was used. In a later analysis, previously published TCR beta repertoires from about 640 donors were re-analyzed and high-resolution HLA genotyping was added so that TCR occurrence patterns could be studied. Of the 300 to 500 genotyped donors, 81% were placed in the genetic ancestry cluster associated with self-reported Caucasian donors. An earlier analysis of 450 to 750 of the donors used high-throughput TCR beta sequencing to judge whether each TCR beta V gene segment behaved as functional or pseudogenic. Approximately 300 gigabases of sequencing data and roughly 80 million unique TCR sequences made up an early release that covered 640 HLA-typed donors. About five DR-DQ haplotypes were handled as single units for association and clustering because linkage in the cohort was strong. To predict cytomegalovirus infection status, the study combined high-throughput TCR immunosequencing, statistical association of individual TCRs with disease status, and machine learning. Using immunosequencing, the study profiled T cell repertoires from around 670 subjects and related those repertoires to cytomegalovirus serostatus. Overall study outcomes, separate from this receptor: A further reported finding was that TCR beta sequences accurately predicted the HLA-A and HLA-B alleles for most subjects in the first cohort. The authors suggested that the approach could potentially be generalized to other disease states and immunological phenotypes. The only immune exposure information available for the cohort was CMV serostatus. According to a later genetic analysis, donors in an Asian-associated ancestry cluster had fewer N-insertions in productive TCRs than the roughly 670-donor mean. A later analysis found that TCR association rates varied across HLA loci, with DRB1 alleles showing the most associated TCRs and HLA-C alleles the fewest. In an earlier analysis of under 600 of the donors, most TCR beta V segments were observed in productive rearrangements about 90% or about 30% of the time, broadly matching IMGT annotations. The sequencing pipeline was judged likely to have produced a cluster of highly shared sequence variants as a technical artifact. In a later genetic analysis, a missense DCLRE1C variant was associated with V-gene and J-gene trimming of TCR beta chains, and the association was replicated in an independent cohort. In a later analysis, several top co-occurrence clusters were reported to appear linked to parvovirus B19, influenza, CMV and Epstein-Barr virus. Strong co-occurrence of HLA alleles, especially DR and DQ, made assigning TCR associations to individual alleles difficult. In this cohort, only TCR beta chains were sequenced, and detectable features were limited by the absence of alpha or paired-chain data. In vitro tests confirmed that a few of the cytomegalovirus-associated TCR beta chains recognize cytomegalovirus antigens. The earlier analysis of 450 to 700 of the donors excluded roughly 16 rarely observed V segments, including chromosome 9 orphons, because counts were too low. Correlated functional status among segregating V segments might be attributable to linkage disequilibrium, but an unknown experimental factor could not be ruled out. The presence/absence analyses assumed that sequencing depth was roughly uniform across donors, and that assumption may not be true. While some public TCRs were present in many individuals, most TCR sequences turned up only very rarely across donors. Because HLA typing was missing for some donors at each locus, association tests included only the typed subset. In a later analysis, most CMV-associated TCR beta chains were found to appear HLA-restricted, with HLA associations seemingly driven largely by CMV exposure. In the study, 150 to 200 TCR beta chains were listed as associated with cytomegalovirus. In a later analysis, HLA-associated TCR beta chains were found to be more clonally expanded and to have lower generation probabilities than equally common non-associated chains. The 87-base-pair reads could not distinguish some IMGT-functional V segments, including TRBV6-2 and TRBV6-3, so those segments were excluded. At a false discovery rate of 0.05, a later analysis linked under 20,000 TCR beta sequences to specific HLA alleles. Cytomegalovirus status was reported to be diagnosed by the classifier with high specificity and sensitivity in both the original and validation cohorts.

The cohort comprised around 690 healthy bone marrow donors. Cohort members were all nominally healthy when sampled, although unrecorded immune exposures were likely present. The donor tested CMV seropositive and was one of the 289 seropositive cohort members. Each donor provided a peripheral blood sample, and peripheral blood mononuclear cells were used for TCR beta sequencing. Genomic DNA extraction from the blood cell samples was performed with the Qiagen DNeasy Blood Extraction Kit. Points on this clone: It has no known antigen specificity. Per-nucleotide qualities are absent, and no much larger clonotype sits a single base away.

The library was generated by the immunoSEQ multiplex PCR assay. The multiplex PCR relied on a mix of 60 forward primers for TCR Vbeta segments and 13 reverse primers for TCR Jbeta segments. Amplification of the CDR3 region of rearranged TCR beta genes was performed with a multiplex PCR assay on genomic DNA. The amplified TCR beta libraries were sequenced on the Illumina HiSeq System as 87-base-pair reads. As for the authors' bioinformatics: In a later analysis, tens of millions of unique TCR beta chains were counted across the 650 to 750 repertoires, and approximately 9.9 million of these chains were shared by at least two donors. A nearest-neighbor algorithm error-corrected the raw reads and collapsed the reads into unique sequences, merging closely related sequences to remove PCR and sequencing errors. V, D and J gene segments were assigned by aligning CDR3 sequences to IMGT reference sequences. For a sequence to be retained, a match of at least six nucleotides to both a V gene segment and a J gene segment was required. A rearrangement counted as productive if the CDR3 had no stop codons and remained in frame with V and J, and every other rearrangement counted as non-productive. CDR3 was defined by IMGT convention, running from the second conserved V-encoded cysteine to the conserved J-encoded phenylalanine. The earlier analysis of 500 to 650 of the donors excluded any sequence lacking an unambiguous match to a single V gene segment. In an earlier analysis of 587 of the donors, V segments were called functional above 56.7% productive rearrangements and were called segregating when the between-donor standard deviation exceeded 5%. A statistical classification framework was developed to diagnose cytomegalovirus status using the catalog of TCR beta chain sequences. In a later analysis, V and J genes were assigned by comparing TCR nucleotide sequences against IMGT/GENE-DB human TR gene sequences. In a later analysis, CDR3 sequences and most-parsimonious VDJ recombination scenarios were assigned using the TCRdist pipeline. In a later analysis, each TCR beta chain was defined by its CDR3 amino acid sequence together with its V-gene family, and reads lacking a unique V-gene family were excluded. In a later analysis, 450 to 600 highly shared, low-generation-probability nucleotide sequences were removed to address suspected cross-contamination and a sequencing artifact. In a later analysis, a clonal expansion index for each public chain was calculated from normalized within-repertoire ranks of inferred template counts. In a later analysis, generation probabilities were computed with a VDJ recombination model fitted to out-of-frame rearrangements, and the resulting probabilities were checked against IGoR. A later analysis scored TCR-TCR, TCR-HLA and TCR-CMV co-occurrence with hypergeometric tests, applying a repertoire-size bias correction to TCR pairs. A later analysis estimated false discovery rates by permuting HLA or CMV assignments 20 times. A later analysis grouped co-occurring TCRs with DBSCAN, adding TCRdist sequence similarity when clustering within HLA-allele-positive subsets. Repertoires with fewer than 30,000 or more than 120,000 public chains, plus five repertoires with anomalous nucleotide sharing, were excluded from co-occurrence clustering. TCRdb took over this immuneACCESS table, retaining in-frame rearrangements with V and J assigned. Such tables are incomplete; in checked studies, under half of the missing clones stem from an unresolved V gene, and the remainder is unexplained. V, J and clone size were drawn from that table, and D and trimming were deduced from the DNA. Within this sample are 60,000 to 90,000 clones, with less than 75% of them counted one time only. In total, the top ten clones hold around 7.6% of the sample.

There are 15 amino acids in the CDR3, from cysteine to phenylalanine inclusive. This entry keeps only the CDR3 DNA: 45 bases, framed from base 1. Taken from the germline V gene (reference sequence), the CDR1 and CDR2 loops are GTSNPN and SVGIG. Relative to germline, V is missing 3 bases and J is missing 4 bases, with 8 bases of the junction outside any gene match. The sequence links TRBV30 to TRBJ1-3; TRBD1 fits 8 bases in the junction. Sequencing input: PBMCs. The receptor was isolated from a man aged 40-50 years in good health and CMV-seropositive. The CDR3 in this case is CAWSGARGLGNTIYF. The nucleotides read TGTGCCTGGAGCGGGGCCAGGGGGCTGGGAAACACCATATATTTT. Reference TRBV30 and TRBJ1-3 genes cover what lies past the CDR3, so the full variable domain is SQTIHQWPATLVQPVGSPLSLECTVEGTSNPNLYWYRQAAGRGLQLLFYSVGIGQISSEVPQNLSASRPQDRQFILSSKKLLLSDSGFYLCAWSGARGLGNTIYFGEGSWLTVV.